The TCR beta chain under discussion was sequenced for a study of T cell responses to AZD1222 COVID-19 vaccine. Study-wide points: Close to half of spike-specific TCRs reportedly recognize unmutated variant regions. It should be noted that donors were predominantly white British and more often female, and clonal diversity was possibly underestimated. Two AZD1222 doses significantly raised spike-specific TCR breadth and depth over controls.

With regard to this clone: Its antigen remains unidentified.

The assay was immunoSEQ multiplex PCR, and TCRdb's table has in-frame clones only and misses some. Among approximately 150,000 clones, 80% to 95% were seen once, and the ten largest hold 1.2% to 1.5%. This sequence originates from an adult in good health. Sequences were derived from peripheral blood, sampled on day 0 of AZD1222 vaccination.

The CDR3 region is CASSEGTGRNTEAFF. In DNA, the CDR3 is TGTGCCAGCAGTGAAGGAACAGGGCGGAACACTGAAGCTTTCTTT. The chain employs TRBV6-1 and TRBJ1-1, with D possibly matching TRBD1 (6 bases). This CDR3 is built from 15 residues. V was trimmed by 1 base and J by 1 base, leaving 10 bases between them. Looked up from germline, CDR1 is MNHNS and CDR2 is SASEGT.